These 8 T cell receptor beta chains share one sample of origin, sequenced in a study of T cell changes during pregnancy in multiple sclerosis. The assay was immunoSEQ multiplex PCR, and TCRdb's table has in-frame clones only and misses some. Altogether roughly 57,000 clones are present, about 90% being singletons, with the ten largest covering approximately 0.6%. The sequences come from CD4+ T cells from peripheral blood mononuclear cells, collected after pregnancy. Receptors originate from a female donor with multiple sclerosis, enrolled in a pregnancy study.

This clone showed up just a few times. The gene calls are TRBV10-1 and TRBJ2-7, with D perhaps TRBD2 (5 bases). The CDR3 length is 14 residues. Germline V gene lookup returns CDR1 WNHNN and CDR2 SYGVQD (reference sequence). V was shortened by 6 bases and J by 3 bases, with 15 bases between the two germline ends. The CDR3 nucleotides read TGCGCCAGCAGCCCGGACTCTAGGGACTACGAGCAGTACTTC. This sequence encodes CASSPDSRDYEQYF.

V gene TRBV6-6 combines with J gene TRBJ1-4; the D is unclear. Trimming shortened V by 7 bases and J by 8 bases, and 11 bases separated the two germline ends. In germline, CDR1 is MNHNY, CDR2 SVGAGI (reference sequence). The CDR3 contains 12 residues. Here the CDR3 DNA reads TGTGCCAGCACCCTACGAGGGGAAAAACTGTTTTTT. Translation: CASTLRGEKLFF.

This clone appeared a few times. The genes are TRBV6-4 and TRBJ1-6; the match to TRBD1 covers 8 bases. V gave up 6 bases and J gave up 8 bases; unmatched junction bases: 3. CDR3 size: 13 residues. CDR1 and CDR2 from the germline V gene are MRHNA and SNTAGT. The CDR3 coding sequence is TGTGCCAGCAGAGGACAGGGCGATTCACCCCTCCACTTT. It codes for CASRGQGDSPLHF.

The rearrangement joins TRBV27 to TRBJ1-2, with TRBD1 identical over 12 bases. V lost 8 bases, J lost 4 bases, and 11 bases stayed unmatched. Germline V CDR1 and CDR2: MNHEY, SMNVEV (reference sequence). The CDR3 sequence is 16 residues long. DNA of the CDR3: TGTGCCAGCGGGACAGGGGGCGGCAGAAGGCCCTATGGCTACACCTTC. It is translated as CASGTGGGRRPYGYTF.

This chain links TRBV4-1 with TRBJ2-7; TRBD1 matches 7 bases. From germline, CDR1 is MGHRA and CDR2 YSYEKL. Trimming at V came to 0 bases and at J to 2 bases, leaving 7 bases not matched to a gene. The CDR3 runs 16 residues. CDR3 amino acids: CASSQDSRGLTYEQYF. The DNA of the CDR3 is TGCGCCAGCAGCCAAGATTCCAGGGGGTTGACCTACGAGCAGTACTTC.

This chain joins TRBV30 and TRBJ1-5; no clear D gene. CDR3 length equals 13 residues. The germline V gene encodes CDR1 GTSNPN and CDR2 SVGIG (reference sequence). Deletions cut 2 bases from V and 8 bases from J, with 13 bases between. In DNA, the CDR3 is TGTGCCTGGAGTAGAGATAGGGAGGAGCCCCAGCATTTT. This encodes CAWSRDREEPQHF.

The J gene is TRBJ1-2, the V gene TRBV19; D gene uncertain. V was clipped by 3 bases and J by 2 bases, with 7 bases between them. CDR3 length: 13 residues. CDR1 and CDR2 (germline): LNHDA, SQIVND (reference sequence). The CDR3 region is CASSISRNYGYTF. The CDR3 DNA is TGTGCCAGTAGTATTTCGAGGAACTATGGCTACACCTTC.

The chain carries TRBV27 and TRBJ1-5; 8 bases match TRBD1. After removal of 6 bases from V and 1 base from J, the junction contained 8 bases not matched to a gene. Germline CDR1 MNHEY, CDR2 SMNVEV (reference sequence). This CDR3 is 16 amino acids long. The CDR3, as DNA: TGTGCCAGCAGCCCGGACAGGGTTCGAAGCAATCAGCCCCAGCATTTT. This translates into CASSPDRVRSNQPQHF.